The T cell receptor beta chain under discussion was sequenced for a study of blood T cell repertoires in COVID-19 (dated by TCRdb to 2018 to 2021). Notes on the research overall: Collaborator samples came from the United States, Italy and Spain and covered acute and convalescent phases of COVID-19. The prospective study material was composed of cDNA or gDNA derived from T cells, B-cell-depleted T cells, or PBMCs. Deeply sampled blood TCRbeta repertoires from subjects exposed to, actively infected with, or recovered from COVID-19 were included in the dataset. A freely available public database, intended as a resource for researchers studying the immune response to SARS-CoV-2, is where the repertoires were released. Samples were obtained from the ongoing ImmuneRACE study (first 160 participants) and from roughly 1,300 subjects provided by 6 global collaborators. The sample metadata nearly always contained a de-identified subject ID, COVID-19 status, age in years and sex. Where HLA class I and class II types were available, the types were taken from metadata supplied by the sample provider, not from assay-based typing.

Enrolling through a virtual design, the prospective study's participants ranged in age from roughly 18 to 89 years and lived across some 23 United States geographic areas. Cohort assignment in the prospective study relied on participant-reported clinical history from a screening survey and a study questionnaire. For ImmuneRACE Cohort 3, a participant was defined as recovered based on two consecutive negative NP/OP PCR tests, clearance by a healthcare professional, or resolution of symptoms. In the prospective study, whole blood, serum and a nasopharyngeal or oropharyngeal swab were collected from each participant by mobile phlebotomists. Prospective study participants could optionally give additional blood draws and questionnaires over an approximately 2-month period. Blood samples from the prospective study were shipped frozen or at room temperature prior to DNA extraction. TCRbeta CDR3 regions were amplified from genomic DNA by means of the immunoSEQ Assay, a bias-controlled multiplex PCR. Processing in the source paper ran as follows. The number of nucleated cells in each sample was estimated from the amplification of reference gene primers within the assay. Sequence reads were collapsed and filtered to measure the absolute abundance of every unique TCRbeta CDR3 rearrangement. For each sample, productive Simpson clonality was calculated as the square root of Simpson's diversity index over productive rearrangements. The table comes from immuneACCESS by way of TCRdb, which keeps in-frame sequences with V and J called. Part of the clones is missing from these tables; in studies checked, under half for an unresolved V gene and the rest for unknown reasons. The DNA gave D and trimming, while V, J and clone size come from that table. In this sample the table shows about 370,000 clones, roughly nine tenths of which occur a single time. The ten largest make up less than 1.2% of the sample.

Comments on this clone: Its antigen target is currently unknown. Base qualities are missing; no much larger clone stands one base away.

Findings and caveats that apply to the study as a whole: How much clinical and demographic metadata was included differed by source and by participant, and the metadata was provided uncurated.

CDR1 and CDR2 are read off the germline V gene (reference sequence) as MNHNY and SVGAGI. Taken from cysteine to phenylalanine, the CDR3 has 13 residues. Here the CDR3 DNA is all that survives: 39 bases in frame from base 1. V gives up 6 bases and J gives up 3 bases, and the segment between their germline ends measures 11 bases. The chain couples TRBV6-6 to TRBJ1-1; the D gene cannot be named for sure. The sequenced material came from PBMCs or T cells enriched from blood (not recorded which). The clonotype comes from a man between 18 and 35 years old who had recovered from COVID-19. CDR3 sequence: CASSPRLYTEAFF. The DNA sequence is TGTGCCAGCAGCCCTCGGTTGTACACTGAAGCTTTCTTT.